What follows are 17 T cell receptor beta chains derived from one specimen sequenced in a study of shared clonotypes between healthy human individuals. The repertoire was sequenced with immunoSEQ multiplex PCR; TCRdb's copy has only in-frame clones and lacks some. The sample has about 450,000 clones, 79% seen once. The source material was PBMCs. These receptors all stem from a woman in her 40s in good health. Some clones in this sample may be carry-over from other donors' samples.

The V and J genes are TRBV7-9 and TRBJ2-7; the match to TRBD2 covers 9 bases. CDR1 and CDR2 from the germline V gene are SEHNR and FQNEAQ (reference sequence). CDR3 length: 18 residues. Unmatched junction bases numbered 16, after V lost 4 bases and J lost 3 bases. In DNA form, the CDR3 reads TGTGCCAGCAGCTCGGGATTAATGACTAGCGGAAATAACTACGAGCAGTACTTC. This sequence encodes CASSSGLMTSGNNYEQYF. Full variable domain (remainder filled in from reference TRBV7-9 and TRBJ2-7): DTGVSQNPRHKITKRGQNVTFRCDPISEHNRLYWYRQTLGQGPEFLTYFQNEAQLEKSRLLSDRFSAERPKGSFSTLEIQRTEQGDSAMYLCASSSGLMTSGNNYEQYFGPGTRLTVT.

This rearrangement joins TRBV11-2 to TRBJ2-5, with D unclear. CDR3 size: 15 residues. In germline, CDR1 is SGHAT, CDR2 FQNNGV. The V and J ends lost 5 bases and 2 bases respectively, with 15 bases between them. CDR3 in amino acids: CASSPGPRPQETQYF. DNA for the CDR3: TGTGCCAGCAGCCCCGGGCCGCGGCCGCAAGAGACCCAGTACTTC.

This clone occurred once. The genes are TRBV7-9 and TRBJ2-3, with TRBD1 matching 10 bases. Trimming took 4 bases from V and 4 from J; bases not matched to a gene: 5. This CDR3 has 15 amino acids. Germline CDR1 reads SEHNR; CDR2 reads FQNEAQ (reference sequence). DNA of the CDR3: TGTGCCAGCAGCTACACGACAGGGGGCGCAGATACGCAGTATTTT. Its translation: CASSYTTGGADTQYF.

With regard to this clone: One base away lies a much larger clone, so this may be a sequencing read error. The rearrangement links TRBV6-5 to TRBJ2-1, with 11 bases fitting TRBD2. This CDR3 is 15 amino acids long. The germline CDR1 and CDR2 sequences are MNHEY and SVGAGI. With V trimmed by 5 bases and J by 4 bases, 4 bases remained unmatched. CDR3 sequence reads: CASSPRTSGYNEQFF. For the CDR3, the DNA is TGTGCCAGCAGTCCCCGGACTAGCGGGTACAATGAGCAGTTCTTC.

This clone showed up just a few times. The gene calls are TRBV4-2 and TRBJ1-2; the D is unclear. Per the germline V gene, CDR1 is LGHNA and CDR2 is YNFKEQ. The CDR3 has 15 residues. V lost 3 bases and J lost 4, with 15 bases in between. Written as DNA, the CDR3 is TGTGCCAGCAGCCAGCAACCCAGTTCGCCCTATGGCTACACCTTC. It is translated as CASSQQPSSPYGYTF.

In nucleotides, the CDR3 is TGTGCCAGCAGCCAGCGAATGACCTCCTACGAGCAGTACTTC. Translated, it gives CASSQRMTSYEQYF. The rearrangement joins TRBV28 to TRBJ2-7; unclear D gene. The CDR3 length is 14 residues. V shed 6 bases and J shed 0 bases, with 12 bases lying between them. The germline V gene encodes CDR1 MDHEN and CDR2 SYDVKM.

The gene calls are TRBV7-2 and TRBJ2-7; the match to TRBD1 covers 8 bases. CDR3 size: 12 residues. In germline, CDR1 is SGHTA, CDR2 FQGNSA. With V trimmed by 3 bases and J by 7 bases, 2 bases remained unmatched. The CDR3: CASSFDRGEQYF. The CDR3 region has the DNA TGTGCCAGCAGCTTTGACAGGGGAGAGCAGTACTTC.

The rearrangement joins TRBV28 to TRBJ1-5; 7 nucleotides agree with TRBD1. The CDR3 is 15 amino acids. After removal of 7 bases from V and 2 bases from J, the junction contained 8 bases not matched to a gene. The germline gives CDR1 MDHEN, CDR2 SYDVKM. In DNA, the CDR3 is TGTGCCAGCACATACCTTACAGGGGGCAATCAGCCCCAGCATTTT. Translating gives CASTYLTGGNQPQHF.

The genes are TRBV7-9 and TRBJ2-3; D is possibly TRBD2 (5 bases). The CDR3 runs to 14 residues. Germline-derived CDR1 and CDR2 are SEHNR and FQNEAQ (reference sequence). Trimming pared 5 bases from V and 0 bases from J, leaving 9 bases between. CDR3 protein: CASSIGISTDTQYF. In nucleotides, the CDR3 is TGTGCCAGCAGCATCGGGATCAGCACAGATACGCAGTATTTT.

The genes are TRBV4-3 and TRBJ2-6; no clear D. CDR1 and CDR2 (germline): LGHNA, YSLEER. CDR3 length equals 16 residues. The V gene lost 0 bases and the J gene lost 0 bases, with 6 bases spanning the gap. The CDR3 nucleotides read TGCGCCAGCAGCCAAGACCTTGGCTCTGGGGCCAACGTCCTGACTTTC. Translation gives CASSQDLGSGANVLTF.

This chain connects TRBV30 to TRBJ2-4, with D perhaps matching TRBD1 or TRBD2 (5 bases each). The V and J ends lost 2 bases and 9 bases respectively, with 17 bases between them. The CDR3 extends over 14 amino acids. From germline, CDR1 is GTSNPN and CDR2 SVGIG (reference sequence). CDR3 loop: CAWSPRGRGGIQYF. The CDR3 bases are TGTGCCTGGAGTCCCCGGGGCCGGGGCGGCATTCAGTACTTC.

The chain has TRBV5-4 and TRBJ2-2; no reliable D call. Germline CDR1 is SGHNT and CDR2 is YYREEE (reference sequence). The CDR3 loop spans 12 amino acids. With 5 bases removed from V and 7 bases from J, the gap between germline ends came to 9 bases. CDR3 bases: TGTGCCAGCAGGGTGGACCTCGGGGAGCTGTTTTTT. As protein: CASRVDLGELFF.

The chain has TRBV18 and TRBJ1-1, with D perhaps TRBD1 (5 bases). This CDR3 contains 14 residues. The germline gives CDR1 KGHSH, CDR2 LQKENI. V lost 4 bases to trimming and J lost 2 bases, with 11 bases between them. Here the CDR3 DNA reads TGTGCCAGCTCACAGACGCAGGGCAACACTGAAGCTTTCTTT. Residues: CASSQTQGNTEAFF. Full variable domain (remainder filled in from reference TRBV18 and TRBJ1-1): NAGVMQNPRHLVRRRGQEARLRCSPMKGHSHVYWYRQLPEEGLKFMVYLQKENIIDESGMPKERFSAEFPKEGPSILRIQQVVRGDSAAYFCASSQTQGNTEAFFGQGTRLTVV.

The gene calls are TRBV7-8 and TRBJ2-3; TRBD2 is a possible D gene (6 bases). With 5 bases removed from V and 3 bases from J, the gap between germline ends came to 9 bases. This CDR3 spans 13 amino acids. The germline CDR1 and CDR2 sequences are SGHVS and FQNEAQ. CDR3 in DNA: TGTGCCAGCAGCGCCGGGACTACAGATACGCAGTATTTT. This codes for CASSAGTTDTQYF.

V usage is TRBV5-1 and J usage is TRBJ2-1; TRBD1 matches 8 bases. V trimming: 6 bases; J trimming: 9 bases; junction bases outside the gene matches: 11. CDR1 SGHRS and CDR2 YFSETQ come from the germline V gene. The CDR3 loop spans 14 amino acids. CDR3 coding DNA: TGCGCCAGCACCTCGGACAGGGTGTATGGTGAGCAGTTCTTC. It yields the protein CASTSDRVYGEQFF.

The chain carries TRBV6-4 and TRBJ2-3, with TRBD2 matching 7 bases. The CDR3 contains 15 residues. V dropped 4 bases and J dropped 2; count of bases not matched to a gene: 6. The germline gives CDR1 MRHNA, CDR2 SNTAGT. DNA of the CDR3: TGTGCCAGCAGTGGTGGTGGACTAGACACAGATACGCAGTATTTT. This encodes CASSGGGLDTDTQYF.

This chain joins TRBV27 and TRBJ2-7, with 9 bases lining up with TRBD1. J lost 3 bases, V lost 5 bases, and 14 bases had no gene match. The CDR3 runs 17 residues. CDR1 is MNHEY and CDR2 is SMNVEV in the germline V gene (reference sequence). CDR3 bases: TGTGCCAGCAGTAAAAACCCGGGACAGGGATCCCACTACGAGCAGTACTTC. It codes for CASSKNPGQGSHYEQYF.